A selection of T cell receptor beta chains follows, all from one sample in a study of blood T cell repertoires in COVID-19. Produced via immunoSEQ multiplex PCR; TCRdb's table is partial and in-frame only. Altogether a few hundred thousand clones are present, about 87% being singletons, with the ten largest covering roughly 2.5%. The sample taken for sequencing was peripheral blood. These receptor sequences come from a woman aged 50 to 60 with acute or convalescent COVID-19. The CDR3 runs from the conserved cysteine through the conserved F or W.

v_gene: TRBV15; j_gene: TRBJ2-2; CDR3aa: CATSKSRDRVWRGNTGELFF
v_gene: TRBV7-7; j_gene: TRBJ2-1; CDR3aa: CASSPGLAANNEQFF
v_gene: TRBV9; j_gene: TRBJ2-3; CDR3aa: CASSVPGGGADTQYF
v_gene: TRBV19; j_gene: TRBJ1-1; CDR3aa: CASIPGQNTEAFF
v_gene: TRBV6-6; j_gene: TRBJ2-1; CDR3aa: CASSYGTSGDNEQFF
v_gene: TRBV7-6; j_gene: TRBJ2-5; CDR3aa: CASSLAPSPLETQYF
v_gene: TRBV28; j_gene: TRBJ1-3; CDR3aa: CASSLTGYAGNTIYF
v_gene: TRBV7-9; j_gene: TRBJ1-5; CDR3aa: CASSSWGGNQPQHF
v_gene: TRBV5-1; j_gene: TRBJ2-2; CDR3aa: CASSLVAGELFF
v_gene: TRBV5-1; j_gene: TRBJ1-1; CDR3aa: CASSSSGGGTEAFF
v_gene: TRBV28; j_gene: TRBJ2-1; CDR3aa: CASSFLGGSSYNEQFF
v_gene: TRBV19; j_gene: TRBJ2-7; CDR3aa: CASSTRDSYEQYF
v_gene: TRBV5-1; j_gene: TRBJ1-2; CDR3aa: CASSLGGGAGYTF
v_gene: TRBV7-2; j_gene: TRBJ2-3; CDR3aa: CASSLQGGGTDTQYF
v_gene: TRBV18; j_gene: TRBJ2-5; CDR3aa: CASSPPGGLRETQYF
v_gene: TRBV6-2/TRBV6-3; j_gene: TRBJ2-7; CDR3aa: CASSYDSGKIYEQYF
v_gene: TRBV6-1; j_gene: TRBJ2-7; CDR3aa: CASSDTSGRREQYF
v_gene: TRBV6-1; j_gene: TRBJ2-1; CDR3aa: CASSETRYNEQFF
v_gene: TRBV3-1/TRBV3-2; j_gene: TRBJ1-2; CDR3aa: CASSQEIFVAGVGYTF
v_gene: TRBV18; j_gene: TRBJ2-7; CDR3aa: CASSPAASGSPGEQYF
v_gene: TRBV19; j_gene: TRBJ1-5; CDR3aa: CASSETGFNQPQHF
v_gene: TRBV27; j_gene: TRBJ2-1; CDR3aa: CASSLFGEQFF
v_gene: TRBV27; j_gene: TRBJ1-1; CDR3aa: CASSFRLRGNTEAFF
v_gene: TRBV7-9; j_gene: TRBJ2-7; CDR3aa: CASSSWTRTDEQYF
v_gene: TRBV7-9; j_gene: TRBJ1-2; CDR3aa: CASSLLENPATF
v_gene: TRBV18; j_gene: TRBJ2-7; CDR3aa: CASSRPGTGGAEQYF
v_gene: TRBV9; j_gene: TRBJ1-6; CDR3aa: CASSVGAEVYNSPLHF
v_gene: TRBV25-1; j_gene: TRBJ1-3; CDR3aa: CASSRWGRKGNTIYF
v_gene: TRBV11-1; j_gene: TRBJ2-1; CDR3aa: CASSRGRLVDEQFF
v_gene: TRBV5-6; j_gene: TRBJ1-5; CDR3aa: CASSLGGFRSVQPQHF
v_gene: TRBV19; j_gene: TRBJ2-7; CDR3aa: CASRDIDGYEQYF
v_gene: TRBV5-1; j_gene: TRBJ2-1; CDR3aa: CASSLSPGGSYNEQFF
v_gene: TRBV3-1/TRBV3-2; j_gene: TRBJ2-7; CDR3aa: CASSQGALAYEQYF
v_gene: TRBV7-9; j_gene: TRBJ1-4; CDR3aa: CASSEFQGINEKLFF
v_gene: TRBV7-8; j_gene: TRBJ1-2; CDR3aa: CASSLGGTGGYGYTF
v_gene: TRBV15; j_gene: TRBJ1-2; CDR3aa: CATSRLTGNQDYGYTF
v_gene: TRBV4-3; j_gene: TRBJ2-3; CDR3aa: CASATSGSGTDTQYF
v_gene: TRBV28; j_gene: TRBJ2-7; CDR3aa: CASCPSGWSSYEQYF
v_gene: TRBV6-5; j_gene: TRBJ2-2; CDR3aa: CASRETGNTGELFF
v_gene: TRBV6-1; j_gene: TRBJ2-4; CDR3aa: CASSEYEAGGYKNIQYF
v_gene: TRBV4-3; j_gene: TRBJ1-1; CDR3aa: CASSQEWGLNTEAFF
v_gene: TRBV27; j_gene: TRBJ1-4; CDR3aa: CASSSGQGWVGNEKLFF
v_gene: TRBV30; j_gene: TRBJ2-1; CDR3aa: CAWSVSLARNEQFF
v_gene: TRBV18; j_gene: TRBJ1-3; CDR3aa: CASSPRGLRDSGNTIYF
v_gene: TRBV9; j_gene: TRBJ2-2; CDR3aa: CASSASRSGLNTGELFF
v_gene: TRBV29-1; j_gene: TRBJ2-5; CDR3aa: CSVEDPGQGEETQYF
v_gene: TRBV5-1; j_gene: TRBJ1-1; CDR3aa: CASSGQGSNTEAFF
v_gene: TRBV5-5; j_gene: TRBJ1-2; CDR3aa: CASSLDQGTYGYTF
v_gene: TRBV18; j_gene: TRBJ1-1; CDR3aa: CASSPPSRGNTEAFF
v_gene: TRBV29-1; j_gene: TRBJ2-3; CDR3aa: CSVEGRVSDTQYF
v_gene: TRBV19; j_gene: TRBJ1-5; CDR3aa: CASSIGAASYQPQHF
v_gene: TRBV24-1; j_gene: TRBJ1-2; CDR3aa: CATSDTLKGYTF
v_gene: TRBV28; j_gene: TRBJ2-3; CDR3aa: CASSWGGRGTDTQYF
v_gene: TRBV2; j_gene: TRBJ2-3; CDR3aa: CASSSDRGRGTDTQYF